A selection of T cell receptor beta chains follows, all from one sample in a study of blood T cells in healthy people across ages. MiXCR, applied by TCRdb to the 5' RACE reads, yields one record per CDR3 protein. The top ten clones hold 20% to 25% of a sample with 850,000 to 1,000,000 distinct CDR3 sequences, 51% of them seen once. The source material was blood. These receptors were collected from an older woman in good health. Each CDR3 is given with its conserved first and last residue. A D gene is named only where the DNA matches it firmly. Rows may omit the clone size; those that give it use once, few, many or a size class.

j_call,clone_size,d_call,v_call,cdr3_aa,cdr3_nt
TRBJ2-3,few,TRBD1,TRBV5-4,CASSSGTGGLDTQYF,TGTGCCAGCAGTTCCGGGACAGGGGGTCTAGATACGCAGTATTTT
TRBJ2-5,few,.,TRBV5-6,CASSLDQGWGETQYF,TGTGCCAGCAGCTTGGACCAGGGATGGGGAGAGACCCAGTACTTC
TRBJ2-5,few,TRBD1,TRBV29-1,CSVRSTRTGGGETQYF,TGCAGCGTTCGTTCCACCCGAACAGGGGGCGGAGAGACCCAGTACTTC
TRBJ2-1,.,TRBD2,TRBV30,CAWSATSGRNEQFF,TGTGCCTGGAGTGCCACTAGCGGGAGGAATGAGCAGTTCTTC
TRBJ2-1,.,.,TRBV20-1,CSARRREGVGSYNEQFF,TGCAGTGCTAGGCGGCGGGAAGGGGTCGGGTCCTACAATGAGCAGTTCTTC
TRBJ2-5,.,TRBD2,TRBV27,CASRGRGRGETQYF,TGTGCCAGCAGAGGGAGGGGTCGTGGAGAGACCCAGTACTTC
TRBJ1-2,.,.,TRBV15,CATSRRFDDGYTF,TGTGCCACCAGCAGACGTTTTGATGATGGCTACACCTTC
TRBJ2-7,few,.,TRBV4-1,CASSTRDSSYEQYF,TGCGCCAGCAGCACCCGGGACTCTTCCTACGAGCAGTACTTC
TRBJ1-1,few,TRBD1,TRBV29-1,CSVQTGGNTEAFF,TGCAGCGTTCAGACAGGGGGAAACACTGAAGCTTTCTTT
TRBJ2-7,.,TRBD1,TRBV12-3/TRBV12-4,CASRGQGPSSYNEQYF,TGTGCCAGCAGGGGACAGGGGCCAAGCTCCTACAATGAGCAGTACTTC
TRBJ2-5,.,TRBD2,TRBV3-1,CAKVWASGRRQETQYF,TGCGCCAAAGTTTGGGCTAGCGGGAGGAGACAAGAGACCCAGTACTTC
TRBJ2-6,.,.,TRBV18,CASSHPGFSGANVLTF,TGTGCCAGCTCACATCCGGGTTTCTCTGGGGCCAACGTCCTGACTTTC
TRBJ2-3,few,.,TRBV19,CASRGGTDTQYF,TGTGCCAGCAGGGGGGGAACAGATACGCAGTATTTT
TRBJ1-4,.,.,TRBV5-5,CASSLRAVGKLFF,TGTGCCAGCAGCTTGAGGGCTGTAGGAAAACTGTTTTTT
TRBJ2-3,.,.,TRBV14,CASSQDRWTTDTQYF,TGTGCCAGCAGCCAAGATCGGTGGACGACAGATACGCAGTATTTT
TRBJ2-2,few,.,TRBV12-3/TRBV12-4,CASSLVAGTGELFF,TGTGCCAGCAGTTTGGTGGCCGGCACCGGGGAGCTGTTTTTT
TRBJ2-1,.,.,TRBV12-3/TRBV12-4,CASTLGRDNEQFF,TGTGCCAGCACCCTGGGCAGAGACAATGAGCAGTTCTTC
TRBJ2-7,.,.,TRBV12-3/TRBV12-4,CASSLAGPRYEQYF,TGTGCCAGCAGTTTAGCGGGACCCAGATACGAGCAGTACTTC
TRBJ2-3,.,TRBD2,TRBV20-1,CSAKRDWDTQYF,TGCAGTGCCAAGCGGGACTGGGATACGCAGTATTTT
TRBJ2-7,.,TRBD2,TRBV6-5,CASSYSRLAGGKYEQYF,TGTGCCAGCAGTTACTCACGACTAGCGGGAGGGAAGTACGAGCAGTACTTC
TRBJ1-5,few,.,TRBV2,CASTQSRAQPQHF,TGTGCCAGCACCCAATCGCGGGCTCAGCCCCAGCATTTT
TRBJ2-7,.,.,TRBV4-1,CASSQVIRSSPYF,TGCGCCAGCAGCCAAGTGATCAGGAGTAGCCCGTACTTC
TRBJ2-5,.,TRBD2,TRBV4-1,CASSQDRAGAGSEKTQYF,TGCGCCAGCAGCCAAGACAGAGCGGGAGCGGGGAGTGAAAAGACCCAGTACTTC
TRBJ2-1,.,.,TRBV7-9,CASSLSRGTSYNEQFF,TGTGCCAGCAGCCTTTCCCGGGGAACCTCCTACAATGAGCAGTTCTTC
TRBJ2-3,.,TRBD2,TRBV2,CASSASSGGPSTGTQYF,TGTGCCAGCAGTGCCTCTAGCGGGGGTCCCTCAACTGGTACGCAGTATTTT
TRBJ2-5,.,.,TRBV6-5,CASSYDRQETQYF,TGTGCCAGCAGTTACGACAGGCAAGAGACCCAGTACTTC
TRBJ2-5,.,.,TRBV11-2,CASSRLQGGETQYF,TGTGCCAGCAGCCGCTTACAGGGCGGGGAGACCCAGTACTTC
TRBJ2-7,few,TRBD2,TRBV7-8,CASSQLAGVSEQYF,TGTGCCAGCAGCCAGCTAGCGGGAGTAAGCGAGCAGTACTTC
TRBJ2-7,.,.,TRBV5-6,CASSFTGILPYEQYF,TGTGCCAGCAGTTTCACGGGCATCCTACCCTACGAGCAGTACTTC
TRBJ2-7,.,TRBD2,TRBV11-2,CASSPLSREIYEQYF,TGTGCCAGCAGCCCCCTATCGCGGGAGATTTACGAGCAGTACTTC
TRBJ2-7,.,.,TRBV28,CASTEKYSYEQYF,TGTGCCAGCACTGAAAAATACTCCTACGAGCAGTACTTC
TRBJ2-3,few,.,TRBV7-2,CASSLVGGAGRRTDTQYF,TGTGCCAGCAGCTTAGTCGGGGGAGCAGGGCGGCGCACAGATACGCAGTATTTT
TRBJ2-7,.,.,TRBV12-3/TRBV12-4,CASSFKAYEQYF,TGTGCCAGCAGTTTTAAAGCCTACGAGCAGTACTTC
TRBJ2-7,.,.,TRBV30,CAWTRGQYEQYF,TGTGCCTGGACTAGGGGTCAATACGAGCAGTACTTC
TRBJ2-4,few,.,TRBV9,CASSVGGLLAKNIQYF,TGTGCCAGCAGCGTAGGCGGGTTGCTAGCCAAAAACATTCAGTACTTC
TRBJ2-4,.,TRBD2,TRBV20-1,CSAREIAGVREQYF,TGCAGTGCTAGAGAGATAGCGGGAGTAAGGGAGCAGTACTTC
TRBJ2-3,.,TRBD2,TRBV20-1,CSASRPTSGGTDTQYF,TGCAGTGCTTCCCGACCGACTAGCGGAGGCACAGATACGCAGTATTTT
TRBJ2-5,.,TRBD2,TRBV7-8,CARSQAGAAKGTQYF,TGTGCCCGCAGTCAAGCGGGGGCTGCGAAAGGGACCCAGTACTTC
TRBJ2-7,.,.,TRBV6-1,CASSEGDFYEQYF,TGTGCCAGCAGTGAGGGGGACTTCTACGAGCAGTACTTC
TRBJ1-2,.,TRBD1,TRBV20-1,CSAPEGYPGQGRGYTF,TGCAGTGCTCCTGAAGGGTACCCGGGACAGGGAAGGGGCTACACCTTC
TRBJ2-5,.,.,TRBV7-7,CASSDMYQETQYF,TGTGCTAGCAGTGACATGTACCAAGAGACCCAGTACTTC
TRBJ2-3,.,.,TRBV12-3/TRBV12-4,CASSSRAGTDTQYF,TGTGCCAGCAGTTCGAGGGCAGGCACAGATACGCAGTATTTT
TRBJ2-6,.,.,TRBV6-2/TRBV6-3,CASSDGQPSGANVLTF,TGTGCCAGCAGTGACGGACAGCCCTCTGGGGCCAACGTCCTGACTTTC
TRBJ1-2,.,.,TRBV20-1,CSARGKGSYGYTF,TGCAGTGCTAGAGGAAAGGGGAGCTATGGCTACACCTTC
TRBJ2-5,.,TRBD2,TRBV27,CASHPGLAGGPRIAETQYF,TGTGCCAGCCACCCCGGACTAGCGGGAGGGCCTAGGATCGCGGAGACCCAGTACTTC
TRBJ2-3,few,.,TRBV2,CASRQGTSTDTQYF,TGTGCCAGCAGGCAGGGGACTAGCACAGATACGCAGTATTTT
TRBJ1-1,.,.,TRBV10-3,CAISESVGSAFF,TGTGCCATCAGTGAGTCGGTGGGGTCGGCTTTCTTT
TRBJ2-5,few,TRBD2,TRBV12-5,CASGLGLAGGRETQYF,TGTGCTAGTGGTTTGGGACTAGCGGGAGGAAGAGAGACCCAGTACTTC
TRBJ1-1,.,.,TRBV6-2/TRBV6-3,CASRAWETEAFF,TGTGCCAGCAGAGCCTGGGAAACTGAAGCTTTCTTT
TRBJ2-3,once,TRBD1,TRBV19,CASRPGTGRTQYF,TGTGCCAGTAGACCCGGGACAGGCCGCACGCAGTATTTT
TRBJ2-1,.,.,TRBV7-9,CASSTQLMGNEQFF,TGTGCCAGCAGCACACAATTAATGGGCAATGAGCAGTTCTTC
TRBJ2-3,few,.,TRBV2,CASTPGSGFRDTQYF,TGTGCCAGCACCCCCGGCTCCGGTTTTCGGGATACGCAGTATTTT
TRBJ2-7,.,.,TRBV20-1,CSAQSQRHSYEQYF,TGCAGTGCCCAGTCCCAGCGTCACTCATACGAGCAGTACTTC
TRBJ2-3,.,TRBD2,TRBV7-2,CASSLGASGKVPQYF,TGTGCCAGCAGCTTAGGGGCGAGCGGGAAGGTACCGCAGTATTTT
TRBJ1-2,few,.,TRBV7-2,CASSERGGYGYTF,TGTGCCAGCAGCGAGAGGGGGGGATATGGCTACACCTTC